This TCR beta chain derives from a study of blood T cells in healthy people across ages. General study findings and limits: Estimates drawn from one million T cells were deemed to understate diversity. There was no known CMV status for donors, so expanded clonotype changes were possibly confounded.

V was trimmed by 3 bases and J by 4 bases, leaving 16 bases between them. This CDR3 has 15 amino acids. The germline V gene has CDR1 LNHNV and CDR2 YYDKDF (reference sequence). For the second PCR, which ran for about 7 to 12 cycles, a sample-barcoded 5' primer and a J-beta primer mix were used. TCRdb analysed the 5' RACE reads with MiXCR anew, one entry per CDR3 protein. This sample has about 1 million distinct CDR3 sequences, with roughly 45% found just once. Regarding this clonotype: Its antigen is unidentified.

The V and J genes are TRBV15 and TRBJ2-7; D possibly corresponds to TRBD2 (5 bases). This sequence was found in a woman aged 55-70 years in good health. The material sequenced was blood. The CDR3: CATSRAPRGGYEQYF. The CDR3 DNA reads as TGTGCCACCAGCAGGGCACCCCGAGGAGGTTACGAGCAGTACTTC. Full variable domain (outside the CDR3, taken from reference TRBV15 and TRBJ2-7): DAMVIQNPRYQVTQFGKPVTLSCSQTLNHNVMYWYQQKSSQAPKLLFHYYDKDFNNEADTPDNFQSRRPNTSFCFLDIRSPGLGDTAMYLCATSRAPRGGYEQYFGPGTRLTVT.